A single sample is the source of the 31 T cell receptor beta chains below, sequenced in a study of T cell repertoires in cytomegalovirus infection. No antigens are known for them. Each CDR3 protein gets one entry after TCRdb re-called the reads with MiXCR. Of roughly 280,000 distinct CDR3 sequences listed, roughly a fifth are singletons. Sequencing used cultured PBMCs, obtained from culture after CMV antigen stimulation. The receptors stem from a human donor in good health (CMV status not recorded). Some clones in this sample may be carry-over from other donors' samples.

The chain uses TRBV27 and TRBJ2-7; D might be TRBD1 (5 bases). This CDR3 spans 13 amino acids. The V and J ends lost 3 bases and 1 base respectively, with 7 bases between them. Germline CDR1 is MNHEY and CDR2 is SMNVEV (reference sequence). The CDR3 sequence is CASSFRDSYEQYF. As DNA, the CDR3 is TGTGCCAGCAGTTTCAGGGATTCCTACGAGCAGTACTTC.

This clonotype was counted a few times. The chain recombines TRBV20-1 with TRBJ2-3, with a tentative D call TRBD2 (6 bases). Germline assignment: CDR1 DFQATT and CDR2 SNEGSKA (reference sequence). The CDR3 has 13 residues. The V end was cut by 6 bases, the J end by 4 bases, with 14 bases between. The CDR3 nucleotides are TGCAGTGCCCCCCCTAGCGTGGCAGATACGCAGTATTTT. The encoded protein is CSAPPSVADTQYF.

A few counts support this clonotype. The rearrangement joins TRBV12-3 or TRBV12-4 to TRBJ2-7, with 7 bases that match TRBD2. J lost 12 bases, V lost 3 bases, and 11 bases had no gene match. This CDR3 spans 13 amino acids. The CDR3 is CASSLSGALAPYF. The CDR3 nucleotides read TGTGCCAGCAGTTTGAGCGGGGCTCTAGCTCCGTACTTC.

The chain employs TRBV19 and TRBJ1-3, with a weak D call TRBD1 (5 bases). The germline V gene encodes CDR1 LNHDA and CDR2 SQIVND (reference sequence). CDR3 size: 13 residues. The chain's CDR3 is CDRGVIAGNTIYF. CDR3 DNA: TGTGACAGAGGGGTGATCGCTGGAAACACCATATATTTT.

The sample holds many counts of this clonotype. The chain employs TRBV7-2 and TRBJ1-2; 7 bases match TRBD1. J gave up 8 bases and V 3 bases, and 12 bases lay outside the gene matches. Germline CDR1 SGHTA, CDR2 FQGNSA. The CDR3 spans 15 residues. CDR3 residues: CASSLTPSRGRGYTF. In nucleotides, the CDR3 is TGTGCCAGCAGCTTGACCCCCAGCAGGGGGAGGGGCTACACCTTC. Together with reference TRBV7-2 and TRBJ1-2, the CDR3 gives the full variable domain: GAGVSQSPSNKVTEKGKDVELRCDPISGHTALYWYRQSLGQGLEFLIYFQGNSAPDKSGLPSDRFSAERTGGSVSTLTIQRTQQEDSAVYLCASSLTPSRGRGYTFGSGTRLTVV.

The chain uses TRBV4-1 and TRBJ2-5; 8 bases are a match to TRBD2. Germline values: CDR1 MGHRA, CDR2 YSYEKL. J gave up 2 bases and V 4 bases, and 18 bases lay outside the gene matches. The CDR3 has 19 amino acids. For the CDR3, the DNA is TGCGCCAGCAGCCGGATTAGCGGGATGGGGCAGGGTAAACAAGAGACCCAGTACTTC. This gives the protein CASSRISGMGQGKQETQYF.

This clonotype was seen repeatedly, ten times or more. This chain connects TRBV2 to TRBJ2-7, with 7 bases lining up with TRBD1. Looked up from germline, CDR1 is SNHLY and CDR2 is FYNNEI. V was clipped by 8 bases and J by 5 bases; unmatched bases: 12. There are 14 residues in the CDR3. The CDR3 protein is CASHLDRVVDEQYF. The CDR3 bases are TGTGCCAGCCACCTCGACAGGGTTGTCGACGAGCAGTACTTC.

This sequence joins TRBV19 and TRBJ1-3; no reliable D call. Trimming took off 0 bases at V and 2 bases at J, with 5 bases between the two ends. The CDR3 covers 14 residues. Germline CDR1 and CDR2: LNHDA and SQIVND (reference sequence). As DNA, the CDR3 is TGTGCCAGTAGTATAGAAACGGCTGGAAACACCATATATTTT. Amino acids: CASSIETAGNTIYF. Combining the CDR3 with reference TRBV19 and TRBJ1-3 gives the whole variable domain DGGITQSPKYLFRKEGQNVTLSCEQNLNHDAMYWYRQDPGQGLRLIYYSQIVNDFQKGDIAEGYSVSREKKESFPLTVTSAQKNPTAFYLCASSIETAGNTIYFGEGSWLTVV.

DNA for the CDR3: TGTGCCAGCAGTCTACATAAACTGTCTCCTGGGCGGACGGCCGGGAGTGAGCAGTTCTTC. It encodes CASSLHKLSPGRTAGSEQFF. The chain couples TRBV6-2 or TRBV6-3 to TRBJ2-1; D is perhaps TRBD2 (6 bases). The CDR3 consists of 20 residues. In germline, CDR1 is MNHEY, CDR2 SVGEGT. V was pared by 5 bases and J by 9 bases, with 35 bases between.

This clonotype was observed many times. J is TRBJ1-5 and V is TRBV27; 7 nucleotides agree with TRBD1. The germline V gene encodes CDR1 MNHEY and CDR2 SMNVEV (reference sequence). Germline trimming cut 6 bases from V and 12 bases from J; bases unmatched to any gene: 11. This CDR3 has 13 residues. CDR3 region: CASRELDRAVQHF. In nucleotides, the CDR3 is TGTGCCAGCAGGGAACTCGACAGGGCCGTCCAGCATTTT.

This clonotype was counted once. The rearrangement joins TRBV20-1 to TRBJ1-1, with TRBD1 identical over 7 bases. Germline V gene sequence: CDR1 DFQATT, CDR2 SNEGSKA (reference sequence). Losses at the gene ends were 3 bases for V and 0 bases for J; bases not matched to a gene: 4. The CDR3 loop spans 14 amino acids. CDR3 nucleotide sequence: TGCAGTGCTAGGTACAGGGGCTTGAACACTGAAGCTTTCTTT. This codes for CSARYRGLNTEAFF.

The chain's CDR3 is CASSLAIRGTEAFF. As DNA, the CDR3 is TGTGCCAGCAGTTTGGCCATCAGGGGGACTGAAGCTTTCTTT. The J gene is TRBJ1-1, the V gene TRBV28; 7 bases align to TRBD1. V shed 3 bases, J shed 5 bases, and the junction held 6 bases outside the gene matches. Germline loops: CDR1 MDHEN, CDR2 SYDVKM. The CDR3 is 14 residues long.

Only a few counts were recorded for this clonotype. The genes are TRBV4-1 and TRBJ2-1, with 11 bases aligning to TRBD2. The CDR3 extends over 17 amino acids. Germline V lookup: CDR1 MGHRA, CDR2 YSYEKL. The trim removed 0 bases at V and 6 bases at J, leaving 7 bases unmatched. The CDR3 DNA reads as TGCGCCAGCAGCCAAGATAGCACTAGCGGGAGATCCAATGAGCAGTTCTTC. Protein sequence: CASSQDSTSGRSNEQFF.

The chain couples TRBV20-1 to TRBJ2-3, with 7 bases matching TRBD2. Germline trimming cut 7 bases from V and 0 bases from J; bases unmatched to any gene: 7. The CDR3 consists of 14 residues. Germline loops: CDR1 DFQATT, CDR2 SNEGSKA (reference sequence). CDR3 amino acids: CSGIDSGSTDTQYF. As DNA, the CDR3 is TGCAGTGGGATTGATAGCGGGAGCACAGATACGCAGTATTTT.

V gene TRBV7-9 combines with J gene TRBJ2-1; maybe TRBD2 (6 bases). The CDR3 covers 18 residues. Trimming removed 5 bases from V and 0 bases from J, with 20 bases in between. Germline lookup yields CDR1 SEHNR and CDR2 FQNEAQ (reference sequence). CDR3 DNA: TGTGCCAGCAGCCGTCCGGTTTCTAGCGCCAGCTCCTACAATGAGCAGTTCTTC. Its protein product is CASSRPVSSASSYNEQFF.

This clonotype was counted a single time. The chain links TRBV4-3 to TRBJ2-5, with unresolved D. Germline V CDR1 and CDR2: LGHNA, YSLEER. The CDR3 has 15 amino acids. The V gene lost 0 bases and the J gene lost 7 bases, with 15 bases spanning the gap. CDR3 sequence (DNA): TGCGCCAGCAGCCAAGATGTCGGCGGTCCGGGGACCCAGTACTTC. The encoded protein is CASSQDVGGPGTQYF.

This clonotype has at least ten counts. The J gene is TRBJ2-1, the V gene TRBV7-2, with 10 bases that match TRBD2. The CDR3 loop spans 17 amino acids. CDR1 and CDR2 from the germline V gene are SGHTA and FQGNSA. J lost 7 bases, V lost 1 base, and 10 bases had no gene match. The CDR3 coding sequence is TGTGCCAGCAGCTTAGTTCCGCTAGCGGGAGTGGGGAATGAGCAGTTCTTC. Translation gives CASSLVPLAGVGNEQFF.

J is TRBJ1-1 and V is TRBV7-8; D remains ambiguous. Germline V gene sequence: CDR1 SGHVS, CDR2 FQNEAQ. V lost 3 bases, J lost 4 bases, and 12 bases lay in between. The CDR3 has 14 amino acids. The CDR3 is CASSFIGQGTEAFF. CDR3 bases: TGTGCCAGCAGCTTTATAGGCCAAGGCACTGAAGCTTTCTTT.

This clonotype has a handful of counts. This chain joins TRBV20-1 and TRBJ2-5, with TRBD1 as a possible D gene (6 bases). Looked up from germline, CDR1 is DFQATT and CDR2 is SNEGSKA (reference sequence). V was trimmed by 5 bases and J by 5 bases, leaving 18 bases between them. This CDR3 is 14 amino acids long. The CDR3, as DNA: TGCAGTGCTCCAGGGGCAAAAAGAGGGGAGACCCAGTACTTC. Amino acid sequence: CSAPGAKRGETQYF.

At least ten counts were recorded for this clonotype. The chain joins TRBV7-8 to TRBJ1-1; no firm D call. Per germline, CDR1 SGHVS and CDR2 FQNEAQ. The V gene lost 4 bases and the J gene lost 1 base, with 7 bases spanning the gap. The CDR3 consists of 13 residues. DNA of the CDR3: TGTGCCAGCAGCTCTCAGTCGAACACTGAAGCTTTCTTT. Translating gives CASSSQSNTEAFF.

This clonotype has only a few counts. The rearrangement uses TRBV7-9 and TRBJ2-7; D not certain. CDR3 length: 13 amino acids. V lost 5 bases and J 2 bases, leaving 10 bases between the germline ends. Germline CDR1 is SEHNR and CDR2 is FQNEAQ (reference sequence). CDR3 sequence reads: CASSPGSTYEQYF. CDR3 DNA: TGTGCCAGCAGCCCCGGATCGACCTACGAGCAGTACTTC.

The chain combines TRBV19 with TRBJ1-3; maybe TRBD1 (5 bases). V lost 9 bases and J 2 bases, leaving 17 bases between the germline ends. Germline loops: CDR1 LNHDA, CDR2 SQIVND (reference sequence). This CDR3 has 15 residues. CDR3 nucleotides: TGTGCCAGCGGAAGGCGGGGCTCCGCTGGAAACACCATATATTTT. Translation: CASGRRGSAGNTIYF. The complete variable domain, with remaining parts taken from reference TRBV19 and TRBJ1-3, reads DGGITQSPKYLFRKEGQNVTLSCEQNLNHDAMYWYRQDPGQGLRLIYYSQIVNDFQKGDIAEGYSVSREKKESFPLTVTSAQKNPTAFYLCASGRRGSAGNTIYFGEGSWLTVV.

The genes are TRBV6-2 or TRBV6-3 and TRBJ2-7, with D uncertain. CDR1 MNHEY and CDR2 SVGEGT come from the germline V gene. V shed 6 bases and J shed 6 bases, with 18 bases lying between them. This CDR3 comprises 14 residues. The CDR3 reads CASSHSQTVGEQYV. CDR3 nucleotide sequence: TGTGCCAGCAGCCATTCCCAAACTGTTGGCGAGCAGTACGTC.

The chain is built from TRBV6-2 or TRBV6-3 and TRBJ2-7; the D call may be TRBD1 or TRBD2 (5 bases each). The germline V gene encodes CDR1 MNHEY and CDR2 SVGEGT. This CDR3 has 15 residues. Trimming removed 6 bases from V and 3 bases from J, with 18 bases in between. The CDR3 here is CASSLRDRNFYEQYF. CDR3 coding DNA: TGTGCCAGCAGCCTACGGGACCGAAACTTCTACGAGCAGTACTTC.

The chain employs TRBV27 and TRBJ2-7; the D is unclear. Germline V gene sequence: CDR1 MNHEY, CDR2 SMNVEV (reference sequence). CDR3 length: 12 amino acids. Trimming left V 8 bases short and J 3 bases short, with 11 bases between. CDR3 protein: CASGKLSYEQYF. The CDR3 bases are TGTGCCAGCGGTAAACTAAGCTACGAGCAGTACTTC.

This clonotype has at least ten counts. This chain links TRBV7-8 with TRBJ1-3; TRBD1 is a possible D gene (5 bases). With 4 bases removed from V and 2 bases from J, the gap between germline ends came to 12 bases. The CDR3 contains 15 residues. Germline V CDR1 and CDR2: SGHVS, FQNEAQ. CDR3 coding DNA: TGTGCCAGCAGCTCTAGTTCGGGGGCTGGAAACACCATATATTTT. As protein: CASSSSSGAGNTIYF.

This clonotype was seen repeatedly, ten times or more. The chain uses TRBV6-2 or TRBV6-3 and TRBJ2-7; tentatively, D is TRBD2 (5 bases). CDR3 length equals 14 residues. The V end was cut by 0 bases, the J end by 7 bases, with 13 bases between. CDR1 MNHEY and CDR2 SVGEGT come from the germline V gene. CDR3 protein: CASSYSRGSGEQYF. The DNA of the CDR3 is TGTGCCAGCAGTTACTCGAGAGGGTCGGGGGAGCAGTACTTC.

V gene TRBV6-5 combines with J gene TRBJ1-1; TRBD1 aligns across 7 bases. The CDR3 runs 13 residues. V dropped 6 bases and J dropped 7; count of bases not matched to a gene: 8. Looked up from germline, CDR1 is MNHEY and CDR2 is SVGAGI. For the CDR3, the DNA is TGTGCCAGCAGCATAGGACAGGCCCTTGAAGCTTTCTTT. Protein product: CASSIGQALEAFF.

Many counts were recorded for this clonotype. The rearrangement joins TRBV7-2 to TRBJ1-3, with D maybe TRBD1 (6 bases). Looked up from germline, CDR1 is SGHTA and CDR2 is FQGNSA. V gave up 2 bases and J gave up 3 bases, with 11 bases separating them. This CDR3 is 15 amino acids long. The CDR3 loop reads CASSLPRGGGNTIYF. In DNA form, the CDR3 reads TGTGCCAGCAGCTTACCCAGGGGCGGTGGAAACACCATATATTTT.

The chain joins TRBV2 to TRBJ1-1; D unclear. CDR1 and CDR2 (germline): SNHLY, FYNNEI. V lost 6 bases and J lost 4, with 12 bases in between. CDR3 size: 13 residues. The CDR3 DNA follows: TGTGCCAGCAGAGGAATGATTAGCACTGAAGCTTTCTTT. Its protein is CASRGMISTEAFF.

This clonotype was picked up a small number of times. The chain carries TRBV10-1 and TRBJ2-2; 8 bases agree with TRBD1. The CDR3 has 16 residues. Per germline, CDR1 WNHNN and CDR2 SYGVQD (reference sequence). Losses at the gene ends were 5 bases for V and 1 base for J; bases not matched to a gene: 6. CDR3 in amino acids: CASSYTGTGNTGELFF. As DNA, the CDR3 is TGCGCCAGCAGTTACACCGGGACAGGGAACACCGGGGAGCTGTTTTTT.